This T cell receptor (beta chain) came from a study of shared clonotypes between healthy human individuals. Background on the study: Three plates each covered CD4 naive and memory; CD8 naive two, CD8 memory one. Study-level points and caveats: The authors expected sequencing depth to affect clonotype sharing among donors.

This clone has only a few counts. Its antigen remains unknown. Looked up from germline, CDR1 is SGHAT and CDR2 is FQNNGV. The CDR3 consists of 13 residues. Trimming removed 4 bases from V and 5 bases from J, with 12 bases in between. The method was immunoSEQ multiplex PCR; TCRdb's version includes in-frame clones alone and lacks a portion of them. This table holds 550,000 to 700,000 clones, roughly 73% found once. CD4+ cell separation produced CD45RA+ naive and CD45RA-negative memory subsets. V usage is TRBV11-2 and J usage is TRBJ2-7; TRBD2 might be the D (6 bases). Material for sequencing was memory CD4+ T cells sorted from blood. Subset indicated: CD45RA-negative fraction. The clonotype originates from a woman in her 30s in good health. The CDR3 here is CASSSGGSDEQYF. The CDR3 bases are TGTGCCAGCAGCTCTGGGGGGAGCGACGAGCAGTACTTC.